Presented here are 23 T cell receptor beta chains from one specimen sequenced in a study of T-cell memory formation after mild COVID-19. TCRdb reprocessed the 5' RACE reads via MiXCR and lists one record per CDR3 protein. Here the sample spans about 140,000 distinct CDR3 sequences, around 15% being singletons. Sequences were obtained from PBMCs or a T cell subset sorted from them (not recorded which). All receptors derive from an adult woman who had mild COVID-19 (a few samples of this study predate the infection). Cell type and time point are not known.

This clonotype was detected a few times. This chain connects TRBV12-3 or TRBV12-4 to TRBJ2-1; no firm D call. Trimming took 7 bases from V and 0 from J, leaving 7 bases between them. The CDR3 spans 13 residues. The CDR3 loop is CASTPVSYNEQFF. The CDR3 coding sequence is TGTGCCAGCACCCCCGTCTCCTACAATGAGCAGTTCTTC.

This clonotype was observed a handful of times. The V gene is TRBV10-3, the J gene TRBJ2-7, with D possibly matching TRBD1 (6 bases). The CDR3 runs to 12 residues. Germline CDR1 ENHRY, CDR2 SYGVKD. The V end was cut by 9 bases, the J end by 5 bases, with 14 bases between. Here the CDR3 DNA reads TGTGCCATAAAAACAGGGATCGACGAGCAGTACTTC. Translating it yields CAIKTGIDEQYF.

This clonotype was recorded a few times. V and J are TRBV30 and TRBJ2-7, with 7 bases that match TRBD2. The germline gives CDR1 GTSNPN, CDR2 SVGIG (reference sequence). The CDR3 runs 12 residues. V was pared by 0 bases and J by 5 bases, with 1 base of the junction left unmatched. The CDR3 loop is CAWSVRGDEQYF. In DNA, the CDR3 is TGTGCCTGGAGTGTACGGGGGGACGAGCAGTACTTC.

The chain combines TRBV6-1 with TRBJ1-2, with unresolved D. The CDR3 contains 16 residues. V was pared by 3 bases and J by 3 bases, with 17 bases between. Germline-derived CDR1 and CDR2 are MNHNS and SASEGT. Here the CDR3 reads CASSEAETGAYYGYTF. CDR3 nucleotides: TGTGCCAGCAGTGAGGCGGAGACCGGCGCCTACTATGGCTACACCTTC.

The sample holds a few counts of this clonotype. The chain couples TRBV4-1 to TRBJ1-1; D ambiguous. Per the germline V gene, CDR1 is MGHRA and CDR2 is YSYEKL. This CDR3 contains 14 residues. Deletions cut 0 bases from V and 6 bases from J, with 11 bases between. The CDR3 spells CASSQEKGSAEAFF. CDR3 nucleotides: TGCGCCAGCAGCCAAGAAAAGGGTAGCGCTGAAGCTTTCTTT.

The chain carries TRBV5-1 and TRBJ2-5; D remains ambiguous. The CDR3 runs to 12 residues. Germline V gene lookup returns CDR1 SGHRS and CDR2 YFSETQ. Trimming took off 4 bases at V and 5 bases at J, with 9 bases between the two ends. The chain's CDR3 is CASSILGETQYF. CDR3 sequence (DNA): TGCGCCAGCAGCATATTGGGTGAGACCCAGTACTTC.

This clonotype has only one observation. The rearrangement joins TRBV24-1 to TRBJ2-2; 11 positions match TRBD1. This CDR3 contains 21 residues. V trimming: 2 bases; J trimming: 0 bases; junction bases outside the gene matches: 13. The V gene's germline CDR1 is KGHDR and CDR2 SFDVKD. The CDR3 DNA reads as TGTGCCACCAGTGATTCTCGATTGGGACAGGGGGGAATTACGAACACCGGGGAGCTGTTTTTT. Protein: CATSDSRLGQGGITNTGELFF.

V and J are TRBV9 and TRBJ1-1; D ambiguous. Germline CDR1 is SGDLS and CDR2 is YYNGEE. The V end lost 4 bases, the J end lost 7 bases, and 11 bases lay between the germline ends. The CDR3 is 12 amino acids. This CDR3 is CASSPLANEAFF. The DNA of the CDR3 is TGTGCCAGCAGCCCATTGGCAAATGAAGCTTTCTTT.

The chain recombines TRBV4-3 with TRBJ2-1; D possibly corresponds to TRBD2 (6 bases). The CDR3 length is 15 residues. Between the trimmed V and J ends, which lost 7 bases and 0 bases, there was a span of 13 bases. The V gene's germline CDR1 is LGHNA and CDR2 YSLEER. The chain's CDR3 is CASTFRDSSYNEQFF. The CDR3 DNA is TGCGCCAGCACTTTCCGGGACTCCTCCTACAATGAGCAGTTCTTC.

This chain uses TRBV19 with TRBJ2-7; D not resolved. The CDR3 has 14 amino acids. V lost 3 bases and J lost 2, with 11 bases in between. Germline-derived CDR1 and CDR2 are LNHDA and SQIVND (reference sequence). DNA for the CDR3: TGTGCCAGTAGTATTTTTGGTGGGGCCTACGAGCAGTACTTC. Translated: CASSIFGGAYEQYF.

The V and J genes are TRBV7-2 and TRBJ1-2; 7 bases are a match to TRBD1. The J segment lost 7 bases and the V segment lost 6 bases, leaving 5 bases of the junction unmatched. Looked up from germline, CDR1 is SGHTA and CDR2 is FQGNSA. This CDR3 spans 12 amino acids. CDR3 bases: TGTGCCAGCAGGCGATCAGGGGGTGGCTACACCTTC. Its translation is CASRRSGGGYTF.

This clonotype was detected a few times. This rearrangement joins TRBV11-2 to TRBJ2-7, with 7 nucleotides matching TRBD1. Losses at the gene ends were 8 bases for V and 2 bases for J; bases not matched to a gene: 0. The CDR3 has 11 amino acids. Germline CDR1 is SGHAT and CDR2 is FQNNGV. Written as DNA, the CDR3 is TGTGCCAGCGGGACAGCCTACGAGCAGTACTTC. It specifies CASGTAYEQYF.

The J gene is TRBJ1-1, the V gene TRBV29-1; tentative D call: TRBD1 (5 bases). This CDR3 spans 13 amino acids. V was pared by 4 bases and J by 1 base, with 10 bases between. Germline CDR1 and CDR2: SQVTM and ANQGSEA. The CDR3 DNA sequence: TGCAGCGTTGTTTTCAGGGAGAACACTGAAGCTTTCTTT. It is translated as CSVVFRENTEAFF. Full variable domain (remainder filled in from reference TRBV29-1 and TRBJ1-1): SAVISQKPSRDICQRGTSLTIQCQVDSQVTMMFWYRQQPGQSLTLIATANQGSEATYESGFVIDKFPISRPNLTFSTLTVSNMSPEDSSIYLCSVVFRENTEAFFGQGTRLTVV.

The DNA of the CDR3 is TGCGCCAGCAGCTGGGGGGACATGAACACTGAAGCTTTCTTT. Translation: CASSWGDMNTEAFF. V and J are TRBV5-1 and TRBJ1-1, with D tentatively TRBD1 (6 bases). The CDR3 is 14 amino acids. Germline CDR1 SGHRS, CDR2 YFSETQ. Between the trimmed V and J ends, which lost 3 bases and 0 bases, there was a span of 9 bases.

In its sample, this clonotype was seen many times. V usage is TRBV4-1 and J usage is TRBJ2-7, with a weak D call TRBD1 (6 bases). The CDR3 has 14 residues. Germline-derived CDR1 and CDR2 are MGHRA and YSYEKL. The V end lost 1 base, the J end lost 2 bases, and 9 bases lay between the germline ends. CDR3 sequence (DNA): TGCGCCAGCAGCCAAGCACAGGGCGCCTACGAGCAGTACTTC. It yields the protein CASSQAQGAYEQYF.

This clonotype has more than one count but fewer than ten. The gene calls are TRBV20-1 and TRBJ2-1; no clear D gene. CDR1 and CDR2 (germline): DFQATT, SNEGSKA (reference sequence). This CDR3 region has 16 residues. V shed 5 bases and J shed 2 bases, with 19 bases lying between them. The CDR3 reads CSAGKVGWSTYNEQFF. The CDR3 bases are TGCAGTGCTGGAAAGGTGGGGTGGTCTACCTACAATGAGCAGTTCTTC.

This clonotype was counted between two and nine times. The genes are TRBV4-1 and TRBJ2-5; 9 nucleotides match TRBD2. The junction had 10 bases not matched to a gene; V was cut back by 3 bases and J by 5 bases. The CDR3 runs 16 residues. Germline V gives CDR1 MGHRA, CDR2 YSYEKL. The CDR3 sequence is CASSHTAGTSRETQYF. For the CDR3, the DNA is TGCGCCAGCAGCCACACCGCCGGGACTAGCAGGGAGACCCAGTACTTC.

Many counts were recorded for this clonotype. The chain employs TRBV4-3 and TRBJ2-7, with TRBD2 matching over 9 bases. Germline V gene sequence: CDR1 LGHNA, CDR2 YSLEER. V dropped 0 bases and J dropped 6; count of bases not matched to a gene: 12. The CDR3 is 17 residues long. CDR3 nucleotide sequence: TGCGCCAGCAGCCAAGATAGTGGTAGCGGGGGAACTGGCGAGCAGTACTTC. Translated: CASSQDSGSGGTGEQYF.

The J gene is TRBJ2-1, the V gene TRBV7-6; the match to TRBD2 covers 9 bases. Germline trimming cut 5 bases from V and 12 bases from J; bases unmatched to any gene: 14. The CDR3 length is 15 residues. Germline V gene lookup returns CDR1 SGHVS and CDR2 FNYEAQ. The CDR3 sequence is CASSPEIGSGRPQFF. In DNA form, the CDR3 reads TGTGCCAGCAGCCCAGAGATTGGTAGCGGGAGACCGCAGTTCTTC.

The table lists this clonotype with many counts. V and J are TRBV6-2 or TRBV6-3 and TRBJ2-1; the match to TRBD2 covers 12 bases. Germline V gives CDR1 MNHEY, CDR2 SVGEGT. V dropped 6 bases and J dropped 7; count of bases not matched to a gene: 7. The CDR3 totals 15 residues. CDR3 in DNA: TGTGCCAGCAGGATACTAGCGGGAGGTACGAATGAGCAGTTCTTC. Protein product: CASRILAGGTNEQFF.

This clonotype was observed a single time. The V call is TRBV27, the J call TRBJ2-1; D is unclear. V dropped 8 bases and J dropped 2 bases, with 13 bases sitting between them. Germline V CDR1 and CDR2: MNHEY, SMNVEV (reference sequence). The CDR3 extends over 14 amino acids. CDR3 amino acids: CASQIGLTYNEQFF. CDR3 bases: TGTGCCAGCCAAATCGGGCTGACCTACAATGAGCAGTTCTTC.

This chain joins TRBV2 and TRBJ2-1, with 10 bases that match TRBD2. Germline V gene lookup returns CDR1 SNHLY and CDR2 FYNNEI. This CDR3 is built from 15 residues. With 2 bases clipped from V and 7 bases from J, the junction kept 5 bases outside the gene matches. Here the CDR3 reads CASSEQRGGRNEQFF. The CDR3 DNA is TGTGCCAGCAGTGAACAGCGGGGGGGCCGTAATGAGCAGTTCTTC.

The chain carries TRBV7-9 and TRBJ2-5; TRBD1 or TRBD2 may be the D gene (5 bases each). With 6 bases removed from V and 1 base from J, the gap between germline ends came to 12 bases. Looked up from germline, CDR1 is SEHNR and CDR2 is FQNEAQ (reference sequence). CDR3 length: 14 amino acids. Written as DNA, the CDR3 is TGTGCCAGCAGTCACCGGGGCTCCCAAGAGACCCAGTACTTC. Its protein product is CASSHRGSQETQYF.